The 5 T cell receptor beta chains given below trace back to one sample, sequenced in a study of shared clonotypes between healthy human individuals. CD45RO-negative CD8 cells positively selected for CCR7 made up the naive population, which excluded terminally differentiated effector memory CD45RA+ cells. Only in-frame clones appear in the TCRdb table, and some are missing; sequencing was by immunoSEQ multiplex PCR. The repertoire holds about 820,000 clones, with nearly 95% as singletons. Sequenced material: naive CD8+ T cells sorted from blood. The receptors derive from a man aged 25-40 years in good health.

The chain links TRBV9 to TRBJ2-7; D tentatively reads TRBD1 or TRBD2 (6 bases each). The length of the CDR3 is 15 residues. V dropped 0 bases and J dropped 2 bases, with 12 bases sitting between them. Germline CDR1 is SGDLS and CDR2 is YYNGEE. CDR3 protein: CASSVEGGATYEQYF. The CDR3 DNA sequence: TGTGCCAGCAGCGTAGAGGGGGGAGCTACCTACGAGCAGTACTTC.

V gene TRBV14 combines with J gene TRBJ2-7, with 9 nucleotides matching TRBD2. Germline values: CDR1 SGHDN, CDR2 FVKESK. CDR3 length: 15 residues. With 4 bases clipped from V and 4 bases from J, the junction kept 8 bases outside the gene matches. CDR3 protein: CASSLLAGSPYEQYF. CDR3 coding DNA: TGTGCCAGCAGCCTCCTAGCGGGAAGTCCGTACGAGCAGTACTTC.

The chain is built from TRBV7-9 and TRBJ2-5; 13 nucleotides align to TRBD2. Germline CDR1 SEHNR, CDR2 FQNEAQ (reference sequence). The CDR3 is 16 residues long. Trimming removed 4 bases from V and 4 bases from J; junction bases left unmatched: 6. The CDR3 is CASSSRTSGSPETQYF. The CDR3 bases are TGTGCCAGCAGCTCCCGGACTAGCGGGAGTCCAGAGACCCAGTACTTC.

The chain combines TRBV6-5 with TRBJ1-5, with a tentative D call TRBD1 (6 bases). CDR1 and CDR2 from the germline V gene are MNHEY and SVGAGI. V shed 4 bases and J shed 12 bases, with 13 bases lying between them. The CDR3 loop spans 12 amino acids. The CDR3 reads CASSSPGGDQHF. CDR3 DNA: TGTGCCAGCAGTTCCCCCGGGGGCGACCAGCATTTT.

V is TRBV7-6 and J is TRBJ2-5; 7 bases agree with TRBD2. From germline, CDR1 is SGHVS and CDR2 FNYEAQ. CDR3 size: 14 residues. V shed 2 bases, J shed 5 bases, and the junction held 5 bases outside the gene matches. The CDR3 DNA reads TGTGCCAGCAGCTTAAATGCGGGAGCCGAGACCCAGTACTTC. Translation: CASSLNAGAETQYF.